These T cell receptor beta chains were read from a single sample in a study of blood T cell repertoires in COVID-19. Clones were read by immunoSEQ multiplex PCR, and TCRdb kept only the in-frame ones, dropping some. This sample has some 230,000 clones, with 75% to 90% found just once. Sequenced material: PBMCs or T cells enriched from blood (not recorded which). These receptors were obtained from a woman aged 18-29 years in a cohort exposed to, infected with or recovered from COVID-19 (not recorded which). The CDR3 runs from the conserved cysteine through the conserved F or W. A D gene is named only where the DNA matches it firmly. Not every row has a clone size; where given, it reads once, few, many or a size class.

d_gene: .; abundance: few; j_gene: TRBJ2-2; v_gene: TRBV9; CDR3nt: TGTGCCAGCAGCGGGCTGGTCACCGGGGAGCTGTTTTTT; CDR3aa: CASSGLVTGELFF
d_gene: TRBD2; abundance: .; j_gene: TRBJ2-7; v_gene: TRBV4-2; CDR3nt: TGTGCCAGCAGCACTAGCGGGAGGGTCAACGAGCAGTACTTC; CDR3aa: CASSTSGRVNEQYF
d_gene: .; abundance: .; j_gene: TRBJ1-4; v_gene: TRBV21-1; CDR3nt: TGTGCCAGCACCCAAACCGTAGGAGTAGCAACAACCGCAACTAATGAAAAACTGTTTTTT; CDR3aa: CASTQTVGVATTATNEKLFF
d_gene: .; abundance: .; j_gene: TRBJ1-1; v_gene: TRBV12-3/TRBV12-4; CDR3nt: TGTGCCAGCAGTCCAACTAGGCCTGAAGCTTTCTTT; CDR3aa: CASSPTRPEAFF
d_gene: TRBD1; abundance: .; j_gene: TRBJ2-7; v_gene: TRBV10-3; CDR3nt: TGTGCCATCAGTGCCATGACAGGGGGTAGTAGGGAGCAGTACTTC; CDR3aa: CAISAMTGGSREQYF
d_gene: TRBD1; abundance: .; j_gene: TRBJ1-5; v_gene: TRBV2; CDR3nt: TGTGCCAGCAGTGCAAGGACAGGGTCCCAGCCCCAGCATTTT; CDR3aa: CASSARTGSQPQHF
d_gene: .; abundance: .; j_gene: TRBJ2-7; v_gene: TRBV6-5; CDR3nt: TGTGCCAGCTCCGAGGCGGGTACCCTGTACGAGCAGTACTTC; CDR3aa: CASSEAGTLYEQYF
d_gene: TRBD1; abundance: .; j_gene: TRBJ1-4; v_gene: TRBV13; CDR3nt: TGTGCCAGCAGCCCTAGCGGGACAGCCGAGAATGAAAAACTGTTTTTT; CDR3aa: CASSPSGTAENEKLFF
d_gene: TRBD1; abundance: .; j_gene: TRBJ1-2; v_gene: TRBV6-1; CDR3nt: TGTGCCAGCAGTGAAAGGGACAGGGATGGCTACACCTTC; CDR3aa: CASSERDRDGYTF
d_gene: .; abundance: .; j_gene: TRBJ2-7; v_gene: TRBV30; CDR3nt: TGTGCCTGGAGTGTTGGGCCCCCGGGACACCTTTACGAGCAGTACTTC; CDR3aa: CAWSVGPPGHLYEQYF
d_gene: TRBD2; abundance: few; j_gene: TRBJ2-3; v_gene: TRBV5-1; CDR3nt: TGCGCCAGCCGACTAGCGGGAGTGAGGGATACGCAGTATTTT; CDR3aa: CASRLAGVRDTQYF
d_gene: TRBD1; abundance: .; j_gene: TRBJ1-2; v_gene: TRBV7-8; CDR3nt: TGTGCCAGCAGCTCAGGAGTGGACAGGTTCTATGGCTACACCTTC; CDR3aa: CASSSGVDRFYGYTF
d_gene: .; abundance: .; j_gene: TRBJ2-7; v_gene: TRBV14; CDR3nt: TGTGCCAGCAGCCAAGATCCCAGCTACGAGCAGTACTTC; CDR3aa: CASSQDPSYEQYF
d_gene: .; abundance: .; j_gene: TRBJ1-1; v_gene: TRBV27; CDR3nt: TGTGCCAGCAGTTTCGGCAGGGCTATTGAAGCTTTCTTT; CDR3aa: CASSFGRAIEAFF
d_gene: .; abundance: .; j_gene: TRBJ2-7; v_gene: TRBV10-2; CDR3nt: TGCGCCAGCAATCAGGGAAACTACGAGCAGTACTTC; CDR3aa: CASNQGNYEQYF